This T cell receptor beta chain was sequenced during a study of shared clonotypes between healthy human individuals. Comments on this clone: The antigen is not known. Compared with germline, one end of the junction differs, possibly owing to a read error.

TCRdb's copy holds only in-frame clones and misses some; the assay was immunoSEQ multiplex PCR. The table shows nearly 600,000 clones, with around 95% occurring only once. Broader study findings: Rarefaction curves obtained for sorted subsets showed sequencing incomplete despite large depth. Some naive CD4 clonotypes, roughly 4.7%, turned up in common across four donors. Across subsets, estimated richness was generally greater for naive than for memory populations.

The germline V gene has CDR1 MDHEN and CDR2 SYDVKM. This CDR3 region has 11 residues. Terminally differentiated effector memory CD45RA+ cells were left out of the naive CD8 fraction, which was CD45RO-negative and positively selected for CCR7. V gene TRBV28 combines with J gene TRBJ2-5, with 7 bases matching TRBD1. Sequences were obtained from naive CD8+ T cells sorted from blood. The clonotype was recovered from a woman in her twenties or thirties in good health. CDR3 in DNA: TGTGCCAGCAGTATTGGGGACAGCCCTGACTTC. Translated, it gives CASSIGDSPDF.